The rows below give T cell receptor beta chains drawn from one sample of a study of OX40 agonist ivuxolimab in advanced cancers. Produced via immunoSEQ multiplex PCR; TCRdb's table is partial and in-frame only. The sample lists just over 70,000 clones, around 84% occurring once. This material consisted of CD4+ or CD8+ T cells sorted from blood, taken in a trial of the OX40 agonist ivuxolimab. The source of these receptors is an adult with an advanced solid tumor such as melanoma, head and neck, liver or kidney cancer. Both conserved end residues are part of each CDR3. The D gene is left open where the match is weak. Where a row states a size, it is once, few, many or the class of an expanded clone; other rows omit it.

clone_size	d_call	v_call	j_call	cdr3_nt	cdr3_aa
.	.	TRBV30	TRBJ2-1	TGTGCCTGGAGTGTACCCCCGAAGCAAGACGAGCAGTTCTTC	CAWSVPPKQDEQFF
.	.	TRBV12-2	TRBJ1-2	TGTGCAAGTCGCTTAGCGCTAATTAAGGCAGGGGGCCAGAGGGGCTACACCTTC	CASRLALIKAGGQRGYTF
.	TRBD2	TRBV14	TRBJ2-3	TGTGCCAGCAGCCTACCTCTAGCGGGAGTAAATACGCAGTATTTT	CASSLPLAGVNTQYF
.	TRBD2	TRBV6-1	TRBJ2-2	TGTGCCAGCCAGACTAGCTCCGGGGAGCTGTTTTTT	CASQTSSGELFF
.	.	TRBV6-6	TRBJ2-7	TGTGCCAGCAGTTACTCGCTAGCGATGTTCGAGCAGTACTTC	CASSYSLAMFEQYF
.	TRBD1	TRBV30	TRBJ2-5	TGTGCCTTCGGGACAGGGGGACTCGAGACCCAGTACTTC	CAFGTGGLETQYF
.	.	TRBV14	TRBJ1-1	TGTGCCAGCAGCCAAGCGGGGGCAGGTACTGAAGCTTTCTTT	CASSQAGAGTEAFF
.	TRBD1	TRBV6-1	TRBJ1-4	TGTGCCAGCAGTCGGGGACAGAATGAAAAACTGTTTTTT	CASSRGQNEKLFF
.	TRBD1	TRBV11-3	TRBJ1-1	TGTGCCAGCCAGGGGGCAGGGAGGCTGAACACTGAAGCTTTCTTT	CASQGAGRLNTEAFF
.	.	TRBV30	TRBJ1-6	TGTGCCTGGAGTGTAAGCCCGGGAAAGGATTCACCCCTCCACTTT	CAWSVSPGKDSPLHF
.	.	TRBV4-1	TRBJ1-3	TGCGCCAGCAGCCAAGCTAGGACCAGCCCAGGAAACACCATATATTTT	CASSQARTSPGNTIYF
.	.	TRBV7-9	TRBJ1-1	TGTGCCAGCAGCTTAGGGCGTGGGGGGTCAGGGTCCAACACTGAAGCTTTCTTT	CASSLGRGGSGSNTEAFF
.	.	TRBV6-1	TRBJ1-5	TGTGCCAGCTCGGTGGGCAATCAGCCCCAGCATTTT	CASSVGNQPQHF
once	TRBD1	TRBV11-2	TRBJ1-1	TGTGCCAGCAGCATACCCGGACAGGGGGGCGTACTTGAAGCTTTCTTT	CASSIPGQGGVLEAFF
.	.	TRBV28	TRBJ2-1	TGTGCCAGCAGTTCCCCCGGGACCCCAGGAAATGAGCAGTTCTTC	CASSSPGTPGNEQFF
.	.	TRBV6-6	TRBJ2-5	TGTGCCAGCAGTTTGACTAGGCAAGAGACCCAGTACTTC	CASSLTRQETQYF
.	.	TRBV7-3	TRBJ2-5	TGTGCCAGCAGCTCCGGACTAAGGGGGGAGACCCAGTACTTC	CASSSGLRGETQYF
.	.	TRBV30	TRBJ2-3	TGTGCCTCGAGAAGGATGGGGGCCACAGATACGCAGTATTTT	CASRRMGATDTQYF
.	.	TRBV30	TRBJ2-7	TGTGCCTGCGTGGGGGAAACCTACGAGCAGTACTTC	CACVGETYEQYF
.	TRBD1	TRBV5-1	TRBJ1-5	TGCGCCAGCAGCTTGGGGACAGGGGAGGGTCAGCCCCAGCATTTT	CASSLGTGEGQPQHF
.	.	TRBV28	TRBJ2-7	TGTGCCGGCAGTAAACCCAGGGGGGGTTTCTACGAGCAGTACTTC	CAGSKPRGGFYEQYF
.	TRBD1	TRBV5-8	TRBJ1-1	TGTGCCAGCAGCTTGGGGGACAGGGTGAACACTGAAGCTTTCTTT	CASSLGDRVNTEAFF
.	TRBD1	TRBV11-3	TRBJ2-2	TGTGCCAGCAGCCCAGGGGGCACCGCCGGGGAGCTGTTTTTT	CASSPGGTAGELFF
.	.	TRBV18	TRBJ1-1	TGTGCCAGCTCACCACAACGGAACACTGAAGCTTTCTTT	CASSPQRNTEAFF
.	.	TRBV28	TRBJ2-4	TGTGCCAGCTTTAGTGGGGCGGCCAAAAACATTCAGTACTTC	CASFSGAAKNIQYF
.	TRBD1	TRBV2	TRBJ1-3	TGTGCCAGCTCCGGGACAGGGGACTCTGGAAACACCATATATTTT	CASSGTGDSGNTIYF
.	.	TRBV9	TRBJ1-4	TGTGCCAGCAGCGTCTCCGACATAGGTAATGAAAAACTGTTTTTT	CASSVSDIGNEKLFF
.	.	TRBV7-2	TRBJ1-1	TGTGCCAGCAGCTTATCCGGGACGGCGAACACTGAAGCTTTCTTT	CASSLSGTANTEAFF
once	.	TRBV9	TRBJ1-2	TGTGCCAGCAGACCTAAGGAGGATGGCTACACCTTC	CASRPKEDGYTF
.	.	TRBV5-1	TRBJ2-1	TGCGCCAGCAGCTCCTGGGGTACCAACAATGAGCAGTTCTTC	CASSSWGTNNEQFF
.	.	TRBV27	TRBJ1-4	TGTGCCAGCAGTTCGAGCGGGGGGGAAAAACTGTTTTTT	CASSSSGGEKLFF
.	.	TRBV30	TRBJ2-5	TGTGCCTGGAGTGTACAGGGCGGCGGCTTAGAGACCCAGTACTTC	CAWSVQGGGLETQYF
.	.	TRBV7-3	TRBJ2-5	TGTGCCAGCAGCGCTTCCCAGGGTTGGGACCAAGAGACCCAGTACTTC	CASSASQGWDQETQYF
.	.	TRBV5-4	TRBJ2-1	TGTGCCAGCAGCCGGTGGAGGGTCTCCTACAATGAGCAGTTCTTC	CASSRWRVSYNEQFF
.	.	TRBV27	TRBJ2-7	TGTGCCAGCAGTTCCCTGGCCGACGAAAACGAGCAGTACTTC	CASSSLADENEQYF
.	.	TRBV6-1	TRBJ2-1	TGTGCCAGCAGGTGGGGACACCGCTCCTACAATGAGCAGTTCTTC	CASRWGHRSYNEQFF
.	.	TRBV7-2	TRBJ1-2	TGTGCCAGCAGTTCCAGCCGGGATGGGAAAAACTATGGCTACACCTTC	CASSSSRDGKNYGYTF
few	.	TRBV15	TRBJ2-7	TGTGCCACCAGCAGAGTACTATTGCTTTCGGACTCGTCCTACGAGCAGTACTTC	CATSRVLLLSDSSYEQYF
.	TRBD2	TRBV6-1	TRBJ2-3	TGTGCCAGCCGACTAGCGATTCGTGGCACAGATACGCAGTATTTT	CASRLAIRGTDTQYF
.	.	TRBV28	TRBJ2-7	TGTGCCAGCGGTACTCCCGGGACCTTTTCCTACGAGCAGTACTTC	CASGTPGTFSYEQYF
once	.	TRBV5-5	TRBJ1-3	TGTGCCAGCAGCTTGGACCTCTCTGGAAACACCATATATTTT	CASSLDLSGNTIYF
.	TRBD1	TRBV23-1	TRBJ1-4	TGCGCCAGCAGTCAATCAAAGGACAGGGGGTTTTTT	CASSQSKDRGFF
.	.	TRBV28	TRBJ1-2	TGTGCCAGCAGAGTATTACTGGACGGGTATGGCTACACCTTC	CASRVLLDGYGYTF
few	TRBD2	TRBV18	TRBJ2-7	TGTGCCAGCTCAACACAACCTCCGACTAGCGGCCTGGGGGAGCAGTACTTC	CASSTQPPTSGLGEQYF
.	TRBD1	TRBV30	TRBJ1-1	TGTGCCTGGACGCGGGACAGGGGTATTGAAGCTTTCTTT	CAWTRDRGIEAFF
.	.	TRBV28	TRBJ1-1	TGTGCCAGCCTGGGGGGGGCCGGGACTGAAGCTTTCTTT	CASLGGAGTEAFF
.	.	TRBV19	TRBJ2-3	TGTGCCAGTAGGCCCCCCGGGAGCCCAGATACGCAGTATTTT	CASRPPGSPDTQYF
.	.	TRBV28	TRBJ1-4	TGTGCCAGCAGTTTCAACTCCGGGGAAAAACTGTTTTTT	CASSFNSGEKLFF